The clone carrying this TCR beta chain was observed a few times. Its target is not known. The CDR3 has 14 residues. Trimming took 6 bases from V and 2 from J; bases not matched to a gene: 6. PBMCs, at least 6.5 million per sample, were isolated. No fewer than 5.5 micrograms of total RNA were isolated from every sample. These data come from a study of blood T cells in healthy people across ages. Study-wide findings and caveats: CMV infection status of these donors was not known. Whereas aged donors had fewer naive CD4+ cells, long-lived donors had more of them and higher diversity.

The use of a sample-barcoded 5' primer and a J-beta primer mix characterized a second PCR of roughly 7 to 11 cycles. Via MiXCR, TCRdb re-called the 5' RACE reads, giving one row per CDR3 protein. The repertoire has over a million distinct CDR3 sequences, 45% of them found once; the top ten carry about 19%. Sample: blood. This TCR derives from a woman aged 55-69 years in good health. The chain links TRBV12-3 or TRBV12-4 to TRBJ2-5, with TRBD1 matching over 7 bases. CDR3 sequence: CASRPRGSQETQYF. The CDR3 DNA reads as TGTGCCAGCAGGCCCAGGGGGTCGCAAGAGACCCAGTACTTC.